This TCR beta chain is from a study of shared clonotypes between healthy human individuals. General observations from the study: The authors expected sequencing depth to affect clonotype sharing among donors.

Naive CD8 cells were CD45RO-negative, positively selected for CCR7, excluding terminally differentiated effector memory CD45RA+ cells. Each replicate PCR on the sorted subsets used 150 to 200 ng DNA (around 30,000 T cell genomes). Here immunoSEQ multiplex PCR was the method, and the copy in TCRdb shows in-frame clones only, minus some. This table holds under 1 million clones, over 90% found once. V lost 4 bases, J lost 2 bases, and 13 bases lay in between. The CDR3 runs to 14 residues. Germline CDR1 and CDR2: SGDLS and YYNGEE. A note on this clone: Its antigen remains unknown.

The rearrangement links TRBV9 to TRBJ2-7; D unclear. The sequencing sample was made of naive CD8+ T cells sorted from blood. The clonotype originates from a man between 25 and 39 years old in good health. The CDR3 region is CASSPPGMAYEQYF. CDR3 nucleotides: TGTGCCAGCAGCCCCCCTGGAATGGCCTACGAGCAGTACTTC.